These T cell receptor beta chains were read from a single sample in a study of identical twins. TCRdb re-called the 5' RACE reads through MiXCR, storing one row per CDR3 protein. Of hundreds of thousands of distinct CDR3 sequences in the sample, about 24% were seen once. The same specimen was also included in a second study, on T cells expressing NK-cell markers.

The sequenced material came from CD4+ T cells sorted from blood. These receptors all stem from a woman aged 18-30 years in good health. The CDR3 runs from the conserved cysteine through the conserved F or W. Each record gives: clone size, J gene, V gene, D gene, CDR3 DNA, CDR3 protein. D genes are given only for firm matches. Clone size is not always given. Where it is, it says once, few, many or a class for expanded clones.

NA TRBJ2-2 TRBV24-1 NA TGTGCCACCAGTGATTTGCCGGGACGGAGCCAGCGGACCGGGGAGCTGTTTTTT CATSDLPGRSQRTGELFF
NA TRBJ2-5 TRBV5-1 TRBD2 TGCGCCAGCAGCGCGCCCACGGGGGGGAATACGGAGACCCAGTACTTC CASSAPTGGNTETQYF
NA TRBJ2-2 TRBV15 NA TGTGCCACCAGCAGAGATCGAAACACCGGGGAGCTGTTTTTT CATSRDRNTGELFF
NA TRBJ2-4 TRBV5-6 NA TGTGCCAGCAGCTTGCGCACCCTAGCCAAAAACATTCAGTACTTC CASSLRTLAKNIQYF
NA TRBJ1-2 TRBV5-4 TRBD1 TGTGCCAGCAGCCCGGGACAGGGGGGCTATGGCTACACCTTC CASSPGQGGYGYTF
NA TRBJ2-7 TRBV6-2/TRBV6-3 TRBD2 TGTGCCAGCAGTTACGGTCTAGCGGAAACCTACGAGCAGTACTTC CASSYGLAETYEQYF
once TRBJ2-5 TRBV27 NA TGTGCCAGCAGTTTATCGCCCAAAGGGGGACGGGAGACCCAGTACTTC CASSLSPKGGRETQYF
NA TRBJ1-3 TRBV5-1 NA TGCGCCAGCAGCGTTGGAGGAGGGGCTCGACCTGGAAACACCATATATTTT CASSVGGGARPGNTIYF
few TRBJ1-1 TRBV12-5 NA TGTGCTAGTGGCCCCCGGACAATCCGAGACACTGAAGCTTTCTTT CASGPRTIRDTEAFF
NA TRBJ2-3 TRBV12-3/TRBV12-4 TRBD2 TGTGCCAGCATGACTAGCATGGAGGGAGATACGCAGTATTTT CASMTSMEGDTQYF
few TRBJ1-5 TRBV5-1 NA TGCGCCAGCAGCTTGGAGGGGCGGAACAATCAGCCCCAGCATTTT CASSLEGRNNQPQHF
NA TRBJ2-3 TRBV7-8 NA TGTGCCAGCAGCTTAGTATGGGGGTCACCAGATACGCAGTATTTT CASSLVWGSPDTQYF
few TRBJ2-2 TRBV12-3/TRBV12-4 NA TGTGCCAGCAGTTTCTGGACCATAAACACCGGGGAGCTGTTTTTT CASSFWTINTGELFF
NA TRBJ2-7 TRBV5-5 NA TGTGCCAGCAGCTTGAGCGGTATTTCCTACGAGCAGTACTTC CASSLSGISYEQYF
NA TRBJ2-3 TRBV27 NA TGTGCCAGCAGTGCCCATGGGACTGGCGCTACGCAGTATTTT CASSAHGTGATQYF
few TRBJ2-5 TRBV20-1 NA TGCAGTGCCCTAACCCGGGTGGGAGAGACCCAGTACTTC CSALTRVGETQYF
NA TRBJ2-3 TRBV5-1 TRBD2 TGCGCCAGCAGCCCCAGACTAGCGGGGTACACAGATACGCAGTATTTT CASSPRLAGYTDTQYF
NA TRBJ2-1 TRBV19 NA TGTGCCAGTAGTATAGAGGGCAGCGCCTACAATGAGCAGTTCTTC CASSIEGSAYNEQFF
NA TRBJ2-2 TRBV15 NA TGTGCCACCAGCAGAGTAGACGGGGAGCTGTTTTTT CATSRVDGELFF
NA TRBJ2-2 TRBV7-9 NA TGTGCCAGCAGCTTACCCGCCGTGGGAGGGGAGCTGTTTTTT CASSLPAVGGELFF
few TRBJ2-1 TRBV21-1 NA TGTGCCAGCAGCTCTCGACAGGGAAGGGGCAATGAGCAGTTCTTC CASSSRQGRGNEQFF
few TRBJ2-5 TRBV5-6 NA TGTGCCAGCAGCGGATACGGGACTCTGTTAGAGACCCAGTACTTC CASSGYGTLLETQYF
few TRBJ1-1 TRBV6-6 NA TGTGCCAGCAGTTATGCCGGGTTTGAGCAAGCTTTCTTT CASSYAGFEQAFF
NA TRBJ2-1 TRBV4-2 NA TGTGCCAGCAGCCAAACCACCCCGTACAATGAGCAGTTCTTC CASSQTTPYNEQFF
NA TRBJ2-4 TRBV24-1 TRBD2 TGTGCCACCAGTGATTCGGGGGGGCCCGCCAAAAACATTCAGTACTTC CATSDSGGPAKNIQYF
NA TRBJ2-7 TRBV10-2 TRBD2 TGCGCCAGCAATGGACTAGCGGGAGGCTACGAGCAGTACTTC CASNGLAGGYEQYF
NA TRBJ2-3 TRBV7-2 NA TGTGCCAGCAGAAAACAGGGCGGTTTTGCAGATACGCAGTATTTT CASRKQGGFADTQYF
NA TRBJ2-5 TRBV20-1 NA TGCAGTGCTAGTAACGATGCGGTGAGCCAAGAGACCCAGTACTTC CSASNDAVSQETQYF